A selection of T cell receptor beta chains follows, all from one sample in a study of regulatory T cells in long-lasting Graves disease. TCRdb used MiXCR to reprocess the multiplex PCR reads, holding one entry per CDR3 protein. The sample contains about 310,000 distinct CDR3 sequences, roughly 21% of which appear only once. Material: peripheral blood mononuclear cells (PBMCs), obtained when the disease was refractory, from a patient treated with antithyroid drugs. The receptors shown here come from a female donor with Graves disease. Each CDR3 is given with its conserved first and last residue. Each record gives: J gene, V gene, CDR3 protein.

TRBJ1-1	TRBV10-3	CAISESAWTDHTEAFF
TRBJ2-7	TRBV18	CAGSPTGTMWSYEQYF
TRBJ2-2	TRBV7-3	CASSFNHFWREGPGTGELFF
TRBJ2-7	TRBV20-1	CSAQGGRRTWEQYF
TRBJ2-1	TRBV30	CAWSLAGGNEQFF
TRBJ2-7	TRBV9	CASSVSITDSYEQYF
TRBJ2-2	TRBV20-1	CSARDHGMGGKANTGELFF
TRBJ2-2	TRBV12-3/TRBV12-4	CASSRGLASGELFF
TRBJ2-5	TRBV7-6	CASSLAHQGSGAQYF
TRBJ2-2	TRBV3-1	CASSGTSGGGNTGELFF
TRBJ2-4	TRBV30	CAYILSRIF
TRBJ2-1	TRBV20-1	CSARVVGDDEQFF
TRBJ1-1	TRBV20-1	CSARAGFTEAFF
TRBJ2-1	TRBV12-3/TRBV12-4	CASRPSPHLSSYNEQFF
TRBJ2-7	TRBV13	CASSSTGLSREQYF
TRBJ1-2	TRBV28	CASRHTFGTGELNYGYTF
TRBJ1-2	TRBV7-9	CASTGGQVVNGYTF
TRBJ1-5	TRBV7-9	CASSWGGRGQPQHF
TRBJ2-7	TRBV27	CASSLSRAGGLSYEQYF
TRBJ2-5	TRBV5-8	CASSAGQGQETQYF
TRBJ1-6	TRBV20-1	CSVGTGWGVSNSPLHF
TRBJ2-3	TRBV7-2	CASSLTGTGPFDTQYF
TRBJ1-5	TRBV2	CASSGTGTVYSNQPQHF
TRBJ2-2	TRBV6-2/TRBV6-3	CASSFGPRGTGELFF
TRBJ2-2	TRBV29-1	CSVGTGGTGELFF
TRBJ2-7	TRBV29-1	CSVDGGYEQYF
TRBJ1-1	TRBV27	CASSYRGGATEAFF
TRBJ2-7	TRBV27	CASSSTQGVNFHEQYF
TRBJ1-1	TRBV28	CASSPRDRSANTEAFF
TRBJ2-7	TRBV7-9	CASSLGVGLSYEQYF
TRBJ2-7	TRBV18	CASSSTSGTDEQYF
TRBJ2-2	TRBV28	CASSFAGGGTGELFF
TRBJ2-1	TRBV10-3	CAIRPGTSPSASYNEQFF